Included here is one T cell receptor beta chain sequence, with context. The data derive from a study of blood T cell repertoires in COVID-19. The wider study: Researchers got acute and convalescent COVID-19 samples from the United States, Italy and Spain. PBMCs, B-cell-depleted T cells, or T cells provided the cDNA or gDNA that made up the material.

In the original processing: Estimates of nucleated cell counts were drawn from the amplification of reference gene primers. Only in-frame clones appear in the TCRdb table, and some are missing; sequencing was by immunoSEQ multiplex PCR. For V, J and clone size, that table is used; D and trimming come from the DNA. The profile shows some 290,000 clones, around nine tenths of them singletons. The Seattle patients, enrolled during active infection, were followed longitudinally. This TCR was sampled from a woman aged 25-40 years with COVID-19, enrolled during active disease. Sequencing was done on a sample of peripheral blood.

The CDR3 DNA sequence: TGTGCCACCAGCAGAGAGCAAGCGGGAGCCAATGAGCAGTTCTTC. This sequence encodes CATSREQAGANEQFF. The V and J genes are TRBV15 and TRBJ2-1; 8 nucleotides line up with TRBD2. Germline V CDR1 and CDR2: LNHNV, YYDKDF (reference sequence). There are 15 residues in the CDR3. Trimming took 0 bases from V and 6 from J; bases not matched to a gene: 4.